Described below is a single TCR beta chain sequence and its context. The assay was immunoSEQ multiplex PCR, and TCRdb's table has in-frame clones only and misses some. The sample carries 150,000 or so clones, 80% to 90% recorded once. The source of the sample is a study of blood T cell repertoires in COVID-19. This CDR3 is built from 18 residues. CDR1 is MDHEN, CDR2 SYDVKM, per germline. Losses at the gene ends were 4 bases for V and 0 bases for J; bases not matched to a gene: 14. The specimen was PBMCs or T cells enriched from blood (not recorded which). The clonotype comes from a woman aged 45-60 years in a cohort exposed to, infected with or recovered from COVID-19 (not recorded which). The chain uses TRBV28 and TRBJ1-1; TRBD1 matches at 7 bases. The CDR3 region has the DNA TGTGCCAGCAGTTCCCCACTTCCGGGACAGAACATGAACACTGAAGCTTTCTTT. Protein sequence: CASSSPLPGQNMNTEAFF.